These 8 T cell receptor beta chains originate from one sample sequenced in a study of lymphopenia after photon versus proton radiotherapy. Clones were sequenced by immunoSEQ multiplex PCR, and TCRdb holds only the in-frame ones, with some missing. The top ten hold roughly 15% of the sample, which has 39,000 or so clones, roughly nine tenths seen once. Material: peripheral blood, obtained from a patient treated with photon-based radiotherapy. The origin of the receptors is a man between 60 and 75 years old with cholangiocarcinoma.

The chain links TRBV7-2 to TRBJ2-7; possible D gene TRBD1, 7 bases. With 3 bases removed from V and 7 bases from J, the gap between germline ends came to 22 bases. This CDR3 is 16 amino acids long. Germline V gives CDR1 SGHTA, CDR2 FQGNSA. The CDR3 spells CASSLQAGQTLREQYF. The CDR3 region has the DNA TGTGCCAGCAGCTTGCAGGCGGGACAGACTTTGAGGGAGCAGTACTTC.

Only one count was recorded for this clone. The J gene is TRBJ2-5, the V gene TRBV5-1, with 11 bases fitting TRBD1. Trimming at V came to 0 bases and at J to 4 bases, leaving 2 bases not matched to a gene. The CDR3 extends over 15 amino acids. Per germline, CDR1 SGHRS and CDR2 YFSETQ. Here the CDR3 DNA reads TGCGCCAGCAGCTTGGAGGGACAGGGGGGAGAGACCCAGTACTTC. This gives the protein CASSLEGQGGETQYF.

This sequence joins TRBV10-3 and TRBJ2-7; unclear D gene. The CDR3 totals 12 residues. In germline, CDR1 is ENHRY, CDR2 SYGVKD. V lost 4 bases, J lost 5 bases, and 9 bases lay in between. The CDR3 DNA reads as TGTGCCATCAGTGGCAGTGTCCACGAGCAGTACTTC. Protein product: CAISGSVHEQYF.

The genes are TRBV11-3 and TRBJ2-3, with D perhaps TRBD1 (5 bases). The CDR3 contains 14 residues. Germline V gene lookup returns CDR1 SGHNT and CDR2 YENEEA. V was shortened by 2 bases and J by 2 bases, with 8 bases between the two germline ends. CDR3: CASSLSGPTDTQYF. The CDR3 DNA sequence: TGTGCCAGCAGCTTATCAGGGCCCACAGATACGCAGTATTTT.

The gene calls are TRBV4-3 and TRBJ1-1; no definite D call. Trimming removed 0 bases from V and 5 bases from J, with 10 bases in between. The CDR3 totals 14 residues. Germline V gene sequence: CDR1 LGHNA, CDR2 YSLEER. CDR3 bases: TGCGCCAGCAGCCAAGATAGAGGGCGGACTGAAGCTTTCTTT. Translation: CASSQDRGRTEAFF.

The chain is built from TRBV5-4 and TRBJ1-1; D gene unclear. This CDR3 contains 15 residues. The germline V gene encodes CDR1 SGHNT and CDR2 YYREEE (reference sequence). V was trimmed by 0 bases and J by 0 bases, leaving 9 bases between them. CDR3 DNA: TGTGCCAGCAGCTTGGGGCTTCCGATGAACACTGAAGCTTTCTTT. It specifies CASSLGLPMNTEAFF.

The V and J genes are TRBV6-1 and TRBJ2-5, with TRBD2 as a possible D gene (5 bases). CDR1 and CDR2 (germline): MNHNS, SASEGT. V was cut by 7 bases and J by 5 bases, with 20 bases left in between. The CDR3 spans 15 residues. Here the CDR3 reads CASIPTTRILETQYF. The CDR3 DNA sequence: TGTGCCAGCATTCCGACTACCCGAATATTGGAGACCCAGTACTTC.

The chain is built from TRBV2 and TRBJ1-6; D call uncertain. Trimming pared 6 bases from V and 7 bases from J, leaving 10 bases between. This CDR3 region has 13 residues. Germline assignment: CDR1 SNHLY and CDR2 FYNNEI. The CDR3 spells CASSEAGNSPLHF. CDR3 nucleotide sequence: TGTGCCAGCAGCGAGGCAGGAAATTCACCCCTCCACTTT.